This T cell receptor beta chain emerged from a study of Graves' ophthalmopathy and Graves' hyperthyroidism (dated by TCRdb to 2017 to 2018). About the study as a whole: Peripheral blood was collected before any treatment was given, at the time of initial diagnosis. Following sample collection, hyperthyroidism patients were given methimazole at a starting dose of 30 mg daily, and ophthalmopathy patients were given high-dose intravenous methylprednisolone. The study used TCR beta repertoire signatures to distinguish Graves' ophthalmopathy from Graves' hyperthyroidism and to predict progression to ophthalmopathy. In more than five hyperthyroidism patients, the T-cell repertoires found in thyroid tissue were compared with those found in blood. An independent validation cohort comprised 18 hyperthyroidism patients and roughly 15 patients who later progressed from hyperthyroidism to ophthalmopathy. In total, 135 blood samples were TCR-sequenced: fewer than 50 ophthalmopathy, about 75 hyperthyroidism and roughly 17 hyperthyroidism-to-ophthalmopathy patients. To explore V-J signatures that distinguish ophthalmopathy from hyperthyroidism, a discovery set of more than 90 patients was enrolled, made up of 43 with ophthalmopathy and roughly 57 with stable hyperthyroidism.

For repertoire sequencing, the TCR beta CDR3 regions were amplified from RNA transcripts. HTBI primers and the Qiagen OneStep RT-PCR kit were used in a first-round RT-PCR, which was followed by a second-round multiplex PCR, size selection and purification. The libraries underwent paired-end sequencing with 100 bp reads on an Illumina HiSeq2000. The source study handled its data this way. Reads were processed with SOAPnuke, discarding reads with adapters, uncalled bases, mean Phred below 15, or no exact constant-primer or identifier match. High-quality paired reads were merged with COPE v1.2.5. Each unique nucleotide sequence was treated as a clonotype, and MiTCR v1.1 was used to align the clonotypes to the IMGT TRB V, D and J references. The analysis was limited to V-J combinations with a frequency above 0.0001, which together covered 99.2% of the repertoires. For each V-J combination, a TCR clonal expansion and chaos score was defined as the ratio of F50 clonal expansion to chaos observed in the TCRdist matrix. Welch's t-statistics and random forest were used to reduce the features to about 12 V-J combinations, which were then used as input to a naive Bayes classifier. The Morisita-Horn index was used to measure how similar the thyroid and blood repertoires were. The public sequencing data were trimmed at Q25 with fastp and processed into clonotypes with MiXCR by TCRdb, which kept only in-frame beta chains. Here each entry gathers all rows of one CDR3 protein and keeps the most common genes and DNA. V and J calls and clone size were set by TCRdb, not the authors. The sample profile shows hundreds of thousands of distinct CDR3 sequences; roughly 41% of them were found once. More than 2.5% of the sample lies in the top ten.

Patients with ophthalmopathy had moderately to severely active disease, with a Clinical Activity Score of 3 or more, a NOSPECS grade of 4 or more, and a disease duration of less than 3 months. Anyone with other autoimmune diseases, uncontrolled infections, pregnancy or lactation was excluded from the study. Clinical symptoms, serum thyroxine, TRAb, thyroid ultrasound and orbital computed tomography formed the basis of the diagnosis. PBMCs were isolated from 8 to 10 ml of fresh peripheral blood by Ficoll-Paque density gradient centrifugation. Trizol reagent was used to extract the total RNA, and its quality was then checked on an Agilent 2100 Bioanalyzer. What the work shows at the level of the full study, not this receptor alone: In validation, the model predicted ophthalmopathy progression with about 71% sensitivity and approximately 72% specificity; fewer than 15 predicted patients were CT-confirmed with GO in a median of approximately 6.5 months. Sample size was not predetermined statistically, and investigators were not blinded to group allocation. In cross-validation, the 13-signature model distinguished ophthalmopathy from stable hyperthyroidism with less than 90% sensitivity and 81.08% specificity, while in the test set the corresponding values were about 80% and 75%. Most of the expanded thyroid clonotypes with a frequency above 0.001 were also detected in blood, and it was suggested that the thyroid immune response may be reflected by blood repertoires.

This clonotype was seen many times. It lacks a known antigen. No clone much larger than this one lies a single base away; base qualities are absent. From a lookup of the germline V gene, CDR1 and CDR2 are SGHTA and FQGTGA. The junction carries 12 bases between V and J, which are trimmed by 6 bases and 7 bases respectively. The CDR3 runs 12 amino acids, cysteine and phenylalanine included. This entry keeps only the CDR3 DNA: 36 bases, framed from base 1. The TCR was taken from an adult man with Graves' ophthalmopathy. The receptor chain draws on TRBV7-3 and TRBJ1-2; the D gene is perhaps TRBD1, on 6 matching bases. The sample comprised peripheral blood. The encoded CDR3 is CASRIQGGGYTF. In nucleotide form, the sequence is TGTGCCAGCAGGATACAGGGAGGTGGCTACACCTTC.